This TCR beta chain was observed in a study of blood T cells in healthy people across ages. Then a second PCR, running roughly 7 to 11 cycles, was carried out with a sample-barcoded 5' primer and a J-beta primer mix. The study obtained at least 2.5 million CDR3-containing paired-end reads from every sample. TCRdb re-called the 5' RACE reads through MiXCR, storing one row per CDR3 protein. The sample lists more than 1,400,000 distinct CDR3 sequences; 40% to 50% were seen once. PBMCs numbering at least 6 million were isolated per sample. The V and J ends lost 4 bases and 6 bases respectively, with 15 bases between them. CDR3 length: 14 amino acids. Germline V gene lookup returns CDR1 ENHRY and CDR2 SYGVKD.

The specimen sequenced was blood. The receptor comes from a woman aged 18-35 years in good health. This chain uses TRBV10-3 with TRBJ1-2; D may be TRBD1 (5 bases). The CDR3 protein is CAISGNPPRDGYTF. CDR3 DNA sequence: TGTGCCATCAGTGGTAACCCCCCCAGGGATGGCTACACCTTC.